The next 19 T cell receptor beta chains were all read from a single sample in a study of T cell repertoires in aging, cancer and after chemotherapy. Amplification of TCR beta used genomic DNA extracted from peripheral blood. TRB rearrangements spanning V, D and J were amplified using mixed TRB-A/B primers. TCRdb ran MiXCR on the multiplex PCR reads and lists one entry per CDR3 protein. The sample has about 4,300 distinct CDR3 sequences, roughly 29% seen once; the top ten hold about 45%. The sequenced material came from blood. Receptors originate from a human donor in good health.

This chain joins TRBV5-4 and TRBJ1-1; D unclear. V dropped 4 bases and J dropped 0 bases, with 13 bases sitting between them. The CDR3 is 15 residues long. Germline loops: CDR1 SGHNT, CDR2 YYREEE (reference sequence). The CDR3 reads CASSPFSGLNTEAFF. In DNA, the CDR3 is TGTGCCAGCAGCCCTTTCTCAGGCTTGAACACTGAAGCTTTCTTT. The whole variable domain, remainder taken from reference TRBV5-4 and TRBJ1-1, is ETGVTQSPTHLIKTRGQQVTLRCSSQSGHNTVSWYQQALGQGPQFIFQYYREEENGRGNFPPRFSGLQFPNYSSELNVNALELDDSALYLCASSPFSGLNTEAFFGQGTRLTVV.

The J gene is TRBJ2-7, the V gene TRBV5-5; 11 bases align to TRBD2. The CDR3 runs to 15 residues. Germline CDR1 is SGHKS and CDR2 is YYEKEE (reference sequence). V lost 4 bases, J lost 2 bases, and 5 bases stayed unmatched. The DNA of the CDR3 is TGTGCCAGCAGCCCCCCACTAGCGGGAGCCTACGAGCAGTACTTC. The encoded protein is CASSPPLAGAYEQYF.

The chain couples TRBV20-1 to TRBJ1-4, with D possibly matching TRBD1 (5 bases). Germline V gene lookup returns CDR1 DFQATT and CDR2 SNEGSKA (reference sequence). The length of the CDR3 is 12 residues. The V end was cut by 6 bases, the J end by 8 bases, with 13 bases between. The CDR3 is CSAGTMDEKLFF. CDR3 DNA sequence: TGCAGTGCCGGGACCATGGACGAAAAACTGTTTTTT.

This clonotype was counted between two and nine times. The chain uses TRBV6-4 and TRBJ2-1, with 9 bases that match TRBD2. J lost 6 bases, V lost 2 bases, and 8 bases had no gene match. The CDR3 totals 16 residues. Germline values: CDR1 MRHNA, CDR2 SNTAGT. CDR3 in DNA: TGTGCCAGCAGTGACGAGGCGGGAGGGCCCGGCAATGAGCAGTTCTTC. Amino acid sequence: CASSDEAGGPGNEQFF.

This clonotype qualifies as medium-sized. This rearrangement joins TRBV19 to TRBJ2-5, with D tentatively TRBD2 (5 bases). CDR3 size: 15 residues. CDR1 and CDR2 from the germline V gene are LNHDA and SQIVND (reference sequence). V was trimmed by 5 bases and J by 3 bases, leaving 16 bases between them. CDR3 sequence: CASSSRTGEKETQYF. The CDR3 coding sequence is TGTGCCAGTAGTTCACGGACTGGGGAGAAAGAGACCCAGTACTTC.

V is TRBV12-3 or TRBV12-4 and J is TRBJ1-6; the D is unclear. The CDR3 is 15 amino acids. V shed 2 bases and J shed 3 bases, with 8 bases lying between them. The chain's CDR3 is CASSLSAIYNSPLHF. CDR3 DNA: TGTGCCAGCAGTTTATCAGCTATCTATAATTCACCCCTCCACTTT.

This clonotype was seen only a few times. V usage is TRBV6-5 and J usage is TRBJ2-5; the match to TRBD2 covers 8 bases. Germline CDR1 is MNHEY and CDR2 is SVGAGI. The CDR3 is made up of 17 amino acids. With V trimmed by 6 bases and J by 5 bases, 17 bases remained unmatched. The CDR3 loop is CASSGTGAGEFWETQYF. The CDR3 DNA sequence: TGTGCCAGCAGCGGGACTGGAGCGGGAGAGTTTTGGGAGACCCAGTACTTC.

This clonotype is medium-sized. V is TRBV19 and J is TRBJ1-5; D is ambiguous. The V end lost 1 base, the J end lost 0 bases, and 7 bases lay between the germline ends. This CDR3 spans 15 amino acids. CDR1 LNHDA and CDR2 SQIVND come from the germline V gene (reference sequence). CDR3 residues: CASSIAAYSNQPQHF. CDR3 sequence (DNA): TGTGCCAGTAGTATAGCAGCATATAGCAATCAGCCCCAGCATTTT.

Comments on this clonotype: Here the CDR3 omits its conserved ending phenylalanine or tryptophan, so a read error is the likely source. This rearrangement joins TRBV19 to TRBJ2-1, with 8 bases that match TRBD2. This CDR3 comprises 13 residues. V lost 9 bases and J lost 8; bases outside the gene matches: 9. Germline V gene data show CDR1 as LNHDA and CDR2 as SQIVND (reference sequence). The CDR3 sequence is CASGGGGKDEQFL. CDR3 coding DNA: TGTGCCAGCGGGGGGGGGGGCAAGGATGAGCAGTTCCTC.

With regard to this clonotype: This could be a read error, since a much larger clone is one nucleotide away. This chain connects TRBV19 to TRBJ1-2; weak D call: TRBD1 (6 bases). CDR1 LNHDA and CDR2 SQIVND come from the germline V gene (reference sequence). The CDR3 is 13 amino acids. The V gene lost 3 bases and the J gene lost 9 bases, with 14 bases spanning the gap. The CDR3: CASSIMSGDSYTF. The CDR3 bases are TGTGCCAGTAGTATTATGTCAGGGGATAGCTACACCTTC.

By frequency in the sample, this clonotype is medium-sized (0.01 to 0.1%). This chain uses TRBV19 with TRBJ2-3; D is unclear. This CDR3 has 13 residues. Trimming pared 6 bases from V and 3 bases from J, leaving 10 bases between. Germline loops: CDR1 LNHDA, CDR2 SQIVND (reference sequence). The CDR3 reads CASSNSRTDTQYF. The CDR3 region has the DNA TGTGCCAGTAGCAACTCTAGGACAGATACGCAGTATTTT.

This clonotype was seen a few times. The chain recombines TRBV7-6 with TRBJ2-3; TRBD1 matches at 9 bases. This CDR3 has 14 residues. Germline-derived CDR1 and CDR2 are SGHVS and FNYEAQ. Trimming cost V 6 bases and J 2 bases; bases outside gene matches: 3. For the CDR3, the DNA is TGTGCCAGCAGTGGGGACAGGGACACAGATACGCAGTATTTT. Translated, it gives CASSGDRDTDTQYF.

The chain couples TRBV18 to TRBJ1-1; D not resolved. Germline CDR1 KGHSH, CDR2 LQKENI. Trimming removed 3 bases from V and 8 bases from J, with 10 bases in between. The CDR3 totals 12 residues. In DNA, the CDR3 is TGTGCCAGCTCACCGCTTTTGGGGGAAGCTTTCTTT. Translated: CASSPLLGEAFF.

This clonotype occurred a few times. The chain has TRBV19 and TRBJ1-1, with 9 positions matching TRBD1. CDR1 and CDR2 (germline): LNHDA, SQIVND (reference sequence). The ends lost 3 bases at V and 9 bases at J; junction bases unmatched: 8. This CDR3 contains 14 residues. The DNA for the CDR3 is TGTGCCAGTAGTATTCCGGGACAGGGCATTCAAGCTTTCTTT. Its translation is CASSIPGQGIQAFF.

The chain recombines TRBV7-2 with TRBJ2-3; 12 nucleotides match TRBD2. CDR1 and CDR2 (germline): SGHTA, FQGNSA. Trimming at V came to 5 bases and at J to 2 bases, leaving 8 bases not matched to a gene. The CDR3 is 17 residues long. The CDR3 region is CASSPRTSGTLTDTQYF. CDR3 DNA sequence: TGTGCCAGCAGCCCGAGGACTAGCGGGACTCTCACAGATACGCAGTATTTT.

This clonotype is medium-sized (0.01 to 0.1%). The J gene is TRBJ1-2, the V gene TRBV29-1; D unclear. CDR3 length equals 11 residues. Germline-derived CDR1 and CDR2 are SQVTM and ANQGSEA. The V gene lost 5 bases and the J gene lost 6 bases, with 10 bases spanning the gap. In DNA, the CDR3 is TGCAGCGTTAAAAAAATGGATGGCTACACCTTC. As protein: CSVKKMDGYTF.

This clonotype was detected only a few times. The chain couples TRBV29-1 to TRBJ1-3, with TRBD1 matching 7 bases. CDR3 length: 13 residues. Germline V gives CDR1 SQVTM, CDR2 ANQGSEA. V gave up 7 bases and J gave up 4 bases; unmatched junction bases: 7. CDR3 sequence: CSGKQGKGNTIYF. The CDR3 DNA reads as TGCAGCGGGAAACAGGGGAAGGGAAACACCATATATTTT.

The rearrangement joins TRBV20-1 to TRBJ1-5; maybe TRBD1 (6 bases). V lost 4 bases, J lost 3 bases, and 13 bases lay in between. Looked up from germline, CDR1 is DFQATT and CDR2 is SNEGSKA (reference sequence). The CDR3 runs 14 residues. As DNA, the CDR3 is TGCAGTGCTAAACCGGGGGGGGCCAATCAGCCCCAGCATTTT. As protein: CSAKPGGANQPQHF.

The chain combines TRBV27 with TRBJ2-7, with D tentatively TRBD2 (5 bases). V was pared by 0 bases and J by 6 bases, with 27 bases between. The CDR3 has 19 residues. Germline assignment: CDR1 MNHEY and CDR2 SMNVEV (reference sequence). DNA for the CDR3: TGTGCCAGCAGTTTATCCCCCAGAAGAACGAGAGGAGGAGGAACCGAGCAGTACTTC. Its translation is CASSLSPRRTRGGGTEQYF.